The following is a T cell receptor (beta chain) sequence with its context. The antigen remains undetermined. The germline gives CDR1 LNHNV, CDR2 YYDKDF (reference sequence). With 5 bases clipped from V and 5 bases from J, the junction kept 6 bases outside the gene matches. The CDR3 consists of 16 residues. Sequencing used immunoSEQ multiplex PCR; TCRdb keeps in-frame clones, though not all of them. The sample contains some 36,000 clones, around 86% of which appear only once. These data come from a study of T cells in localized non-small cell lung cancer. Notes on the study in general: Appearances in adjacent lung were noted for a median 57 of the top 100 tumor clones. Sequencing involved a lone tumor region, leaving heterogeneity possible.

The source of this sequence is a male donor aged 60 or older with stage II lung adenocarcinoma. Sequences were derived from peripheral blood mononuclear cells, sampled before any cancer treatment. The rearrangement joins TRBV15 to TRBJ2-1, with TRBD2 identical over 13 bases. The chain's CDR3 is CATSFRTSGSDNEQFF. The CDR3 DNA is TGTGCCACCAGCTTCCGGACTAGCGGGAGCGACAATGAGCAGTTCTTC.